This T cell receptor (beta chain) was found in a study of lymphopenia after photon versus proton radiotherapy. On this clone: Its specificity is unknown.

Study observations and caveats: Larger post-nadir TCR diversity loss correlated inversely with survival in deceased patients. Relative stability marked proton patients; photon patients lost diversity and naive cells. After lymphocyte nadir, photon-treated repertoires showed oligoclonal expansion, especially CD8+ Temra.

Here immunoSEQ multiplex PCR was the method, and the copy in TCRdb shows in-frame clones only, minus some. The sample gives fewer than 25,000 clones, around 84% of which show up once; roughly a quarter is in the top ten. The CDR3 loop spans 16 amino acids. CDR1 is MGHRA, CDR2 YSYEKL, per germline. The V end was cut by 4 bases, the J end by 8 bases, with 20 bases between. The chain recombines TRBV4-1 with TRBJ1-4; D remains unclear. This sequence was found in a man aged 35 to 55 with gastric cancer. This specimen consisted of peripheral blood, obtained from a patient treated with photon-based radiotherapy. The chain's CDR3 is CASSPEAWAPTEKLFF. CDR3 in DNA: TGCGCCAGCAGCCCAGAGGCGTGGGCGCCCACCGAAAAACTGTTTTTT.